This T cell receptor beta chain was captured in a study of blood T cell repertoires in COVID-19. Overall study: The cDNA or gDNA used as material had been derived from T cells, B-cell-depleted T cells, or PBMCs.

Sequencing was performed with immunoSEQ multiplex PCR; in TCRdb, only in-frame clones are kept and a portion is missing. The sample includes under 250,000 clones, around four fifths of them seen just once. Germline assignment: CDR1 SQVTM and CDR2 ANQGSEA. Trimming at V came to 7 bases and at J to 3 bases, leaving 3 bases not matched to a gene. CDR3 length: 12 amino acids. The chain links TRBV29-1 to TRBJ1-1; 9 nucleotides line up with TRBD1. Sequencing was performed on peripheral blood. This TCR was sampled from a woman in her 70s with active or convalescent COVID-19. Written as DNA, the CDR3 is TGCAGCGGGTGGACAGGGGACACTGAAGCTTTCTTT. Its protein is CSGWTGDTEAFF.